The 19 T cell receptor beta chains below were found in one sample sequenced in a study of blood T cell repertoires in COVID-19. Generated by immunoSEQ multiplex PCR, the TCRdb table keeps only in-frame clones and is missing some. The sample comprises about 82,000 clones, about 86% of which are singletons, and approximately 15% rests with the top ten. Sample: peripheral blood. The receptors here all came from a woman aged 55-70 years with acute or convalescent COVID-19.

The V gene is TRBV19, the J gene TRBJ2-1; 9 bases agree with TRBD1. Germline lookup yields CDR1 LNHDA and CDR2 SQIVND (reference sequence). J gave up 9 bases and V 4 bases, and 7 bases lay outside the gene matches. CDR3 length: 14 amino acids. The CDR3 loop reads CASSRDRAGIEQFF. The CDR3 nucleotides read TGTGCCAGTAGTAGGGACAGGGCAGGCATTGAGCAGTTCTTC. Based on the CDR3 plus reference TRBV19 and TRBJ2-1, the full variable domain is DGGITQSPKYLFRKEGQNVTLSCEQNLNHDAMYWYRQDPGQGLRLIYYSQIVNDFQKGDIAEGYSVSREKKESFPLTVTSAQKNPTAFYLCASSRDRAGIEQFFGPGTRLTVL.

The DNA for the CDR3 is TGTGCCAGCAGCCAAGACAGGGGCTATGGCTACACCTTC. Encoded protein: CASSQDRGYGYTF. This rearrangement joins TRBV3-1 (or the pseudogene TRBV3-2) to TRBJ1-2; a weak D match, TRBD1 (6 bases). The CDR3 contains 13 residues. The germline gives CDR1 LGHDT, CDR2 YNNKEL (reference sequence). V lost 0 bases, J lost 4 bases, and 6 bases lay in between.

The chain is built from TRBV19 and TRBJ1-1; 7 bases are shared with TRBD1. CDR3 length equals 17 residues. With 0 bases clipped from V and 0 bases from J, the junction kept 7 bases outside the gene matches. The germline V gene has CDR1 LNHDA and CDR2 SQIVND (reference sequence). The CDR3 DNA sequence: TGTGCCAGTAGTATAGAATCCGGACAGGAACTGAACACTGAAGCTTTCTTT. Translated: CASSIESGQELNTEAFF.

V and J are TRBV6-1 and TRBJ2-7, with D possibly being TRBD2 (5 bases). This CDR3 has 14 residues. The ends were cut back, 2 bases at V and 6 bases at J, with 14 bases in the middle. Per the germline V gene, CDR1 is MNHNS and CDR2 is SASEGT. CDR3 sequence (DNA): TGTGCCAGCAGTGAATTTGGACTGCCGGGCGAGCAGTACTTC. As protein: CASSEFGLPGEQYF.

The J gene is TRBJ1-2, the V gene TRBV5-1, with D unclear. V shed 0 bases and J shed 3 bases, with 9 bases lying between them. Germline V gene sequence: CDR1 SGHRS, CDR2 YFSETQ. This CDR3 spans 14 amino acids. The CDR3 region is CASSLGAGDYGYTF. The DNA of the CDR3 is TGCGCCAGCAGCTTGGGGGCTGGTGACTATGGCTACACCTTC.

Only one count was recorded for this clone. The rearrangement joins TRBV30 to TRBJ1-1, with 9 bases identical to TRBD1. CDR1 GTSNPN and CDR2 SVGIG come from the germline V gene (reference sequence). Unmatched junction bases numbered 7, after V lost 1 base and J lost 4 bases. The CDR3 totals 15 residues. CDR3 residues: CAWSGRTGGLTEAFF. The CDR3 DNA reads TGTGCCTGGAGTGGACGTACAGGGGGCCTCACTGAAGCTTTCTTT.

The J gene is TRBJ1-2, the V gene TRBV5-4; 8 positions match TRBD1. The CDR3 is made up of 15 amino acids. V lost 0 bases to trimming and J lost 2 bases; unmatched junction nucleotides: 3. CDR1 is SGHNT, CDR2 YYREEE, per germline (reference sequence). Here the CDR3 DNA reads TGTGCCAGCAGCTTGGGCGACAGGGGAAACTATGGCTACACCTTC. This encodes CASSLGDRGNYGYTF.

This chain links TRBV25-1 with TRBJ1-1; TRBD1 is a possible D gene (5 bases). Trimming stripped 0 bases from V and 11 bases from J, with 19 bases between. Per germline, CDR1 MGHDK and CDR2 SYGVNS. This CDR3 is 15 amino acids long. The CDR3 DNA follows: TGTGCCAGCAGTGAATATAAAGGTGGGGGGGTAGCTGCTTTCTTT. As protein: CASSEYKGGGVAAFF.

This chain connects TRBV6-2 or TRBV6-3 to TRBJ1-6; D uncertain. V was shortened by 5 bases and J by 8 bases, with 10 bases between the two germline ends. This CDR3 has 13 residues. The germline CDR1 and CDR2 sequences are MNHEY and SVGEGT. In DNA form, the CDR3 reads TGTGCCAGCAGTCGCGAGGGTGATTCACCCCTCCACTTT. This encodes CASSREGDSPLHF.

This chain joins TRBV6-1 and TRBJ2-5, with 13 bases matching TRBD2. After removal of 0 bases from V and 4 bases from J, the junction contained 11 bases not matched to a gene. The CDR3 has 19 residues. CDR1 is MNHNS and CDR2 is SASEGT in the germline V gene. CDR3 loop: CASSEAATSGRLRLETQYF. CDR3 nucleotides: TGTGCCAGCAGTGAAGCGGCGACTAGCGGGAGGTTACGTTTAGAGACCCAGTACTTC.

The CDR3 DNA is TGCGCCAGCAGCCAGAGGACAGGGGGGCCCTTGAATGAAAAACTGTTTTTT. As protein: CASSQRTGGPLNEKLFF. This chain links TRBV4-1 with TRBJ1-4, with 10 nucleotides matching TRBD1. With 3 bases clipped from V and 5 bases from J, the junction kept 9 bases outside the gene matches. This CDR3 has 17 amino acids. Germline V gene lookup returns CDR1 MGHRA and CDR2 YSYEKL.

The chain combines TRBV12-5 with TRBJ2-3, with D unresolved. V was pared by 4 bases and J by 0 bases, with 8 bases between. This CDR3 comprises 14 residues. Germline V lookup: CDR1 LGHNT, CDR2 FRNRAP. CDR3 amino acids: CASGWSISTDTQYF. DNA of the CDR3: TGTGCTAGTGGTTGGAGTATTAGCACAGATACGCAGTATTTT. The full variable domain, in which reference TRBV12-5 and TRBJ2-3 provide the parts outside the CDR3, is DARVTQTPRHKVTEMGQEVTMRCQPILGHNTVFWYRQTMMQGLELLAYFRNRAPLDDSGMPKDRFSAEMPDATLATLKIQPSEPRDSAVYFCASGWSISTDTQYFGPGTRLTVL.

V and J are TRBV6-5 and TRBJ1-1; D unclear. The V end was cut by 2 bases, the J end by 4 bases, with 14 bases between. Germline V CDR1 and CDR2: MNHEY, SVGAGI. The CDR3 runs 15 residues. The CDR3 loop reads CASSYASRDATEAFF. CDR3 coding DNA: TGTGCCAGCAGTTACGCGAGCCGGGATGCCACTGAAGCTTTCTTT.

Turning to this clone: An end of the junction differs from the germline gene, which may be a read error. The gene calls are TRBV7-7 and TRBJ2-1, with 7 bases that match TRBD1. This CDR3 has 16 residues. Germline V CDR1 and CDR2: SSHAT, FNYEAQ (reference sequence). In nucleotides, the CDR3 is TGTGCTAGCAGCTTAGGACAGGCCGCCTCCTACAATGAGCAGTTCTTC. This translates into CASSLGQAASYNEQFF.

The rearrangement uses TRBV14 and TRBJ1-2; D not certain. This CDR3 spans 13 amino acids. V lost 0 bases, J lost 7 bases, and 9 bases lay in between. Germline CDR1 is SGHDN and CDR2 is FVKESK. The CDR3 sequence is CASSQDLESGYTF. The DNA for the CDR3 is TGTGCCAGCAGCCAAGATCTAGAGTCTGGCTACACCTTC. The full variable domain, completed using reference TRBV14 and TRBJ1-2, is EAGVTQFPSHSVIEKGQTVTLRCDPISGHDNLYWYRRVMGKEIKFLLHFVKESKQDESGMPNNRFLAERTGGTYSTLKVQPAELEDSGVYFCASSQDLESGYTFGSGTRLTVV.

The rearrangement joins TRBV27 to TRBJ1-1, with D possibly being TRBD1 (5 bases). The length of the CDR3 is 13 residues. Germline V gives CDR1 MNHEY, CDR2 SMNVEV (reference sequence). The V end was cut by 6 bases, the J end by 4 bases, with 12 bases between. CDR3 DNA: TGTGCCAGCAGACAGGACGCGTTCACTGAAGCTTTCTTT. Encoded protein: CASRQDAFTEAFF.

The genes are TRBV9 and TRBJ2-5, with 7 bases lining up with TRBD2. V was pared by 0 bases and J by 4 bases, with 6 bases of the junction left unmatched. Germline V gene sequence: CDR1 SGDLS, CDR2 YYNGEE. This CDR3 is 15 amino acids long. The CDR3 coding sequence is TGTGCCAGCAGCGTAGGGGGAGGGTCAGGAGAGACCCAGTACTTC. The encoded protein is CASSVGGGSGETQYF.

V is TRBV10-2 and J is TRBJ2-5, with D perhaps TRBD2 (6 bases). V lost 0 bases, J lost 5 bases, and 10 bases lay in between. The CDR3 spans 14 residues. Germline CDR1 and CDR2: WSHSY and SAAADI. This chain's CDR3 is CASSESKGRETQYF. The CDR3 DNA reads as TGCGCCAGCAGTGAGTCAAAGGGGAGGGAGACCCAGTACTTC.

This sequence joins TRBV2 and TRBJ1-5, with 7 bases fitting TRBD1. V lost 6 bases, J lost 3 bases, and 5 bases stayed unmatched. The CDR3 covers 14 residues. From germline, CDR1 is SNHLY and CDR2 FYNNEI. CDR3: CASRGDSDNQPQHF. CDR3 bases: TGTGCCAGCAGAGGGGACAGTGACAATCAGCCCCAGCATTTT.